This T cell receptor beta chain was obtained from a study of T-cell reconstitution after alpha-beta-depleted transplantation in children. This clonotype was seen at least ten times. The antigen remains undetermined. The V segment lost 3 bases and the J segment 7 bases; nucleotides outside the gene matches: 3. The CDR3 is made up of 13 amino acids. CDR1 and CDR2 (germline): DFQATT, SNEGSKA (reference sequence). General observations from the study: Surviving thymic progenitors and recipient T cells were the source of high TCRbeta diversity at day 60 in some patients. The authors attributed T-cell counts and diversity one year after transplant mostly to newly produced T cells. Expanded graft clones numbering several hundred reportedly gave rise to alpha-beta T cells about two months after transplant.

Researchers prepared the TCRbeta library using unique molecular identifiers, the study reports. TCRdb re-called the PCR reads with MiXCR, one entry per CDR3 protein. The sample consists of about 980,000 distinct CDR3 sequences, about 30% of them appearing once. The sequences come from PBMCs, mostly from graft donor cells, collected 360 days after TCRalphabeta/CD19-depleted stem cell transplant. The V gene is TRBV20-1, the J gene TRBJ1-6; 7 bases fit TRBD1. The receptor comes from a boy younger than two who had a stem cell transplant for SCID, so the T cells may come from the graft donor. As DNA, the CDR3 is TGCAGTGCTAGGGAGGACAGGAATTCACCCCTCCACTTT. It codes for CSAREDRNSPLHF.